Listed below are T cell receptor beta chains from one sample, sequenced in a study of chemoradiotherapy in HPV16-positive cancers. TCRdb's copy holds only in-frame clones and misses some; the assay was immunoSEQ multiplex PCR. Of just over 6,000 clones in the sample, 65% to 75% were seen once. The source was tumor tissue, collected from a patient who underwent chemoradiotherapy. These receptors all stem from a human donor with HPV-associated anogenital cancer. CDR3s include the opening cysteine and the closing phenylalanine or tryptophan. Fields, in order: J gene, clone size, D gene, V gene, CDR3 protein, CDR3 DNA. The D gene is left open where the match is weak. Expanded clones get a size class; other rows say once, few or many, or leave the size out.

TRBJ1-1 | . | TRBD1 | TRBV5-1 | CASSSGQEYTEAFF | TGCGCCAGCAGCTCGGGACAGGAGTACACTGAAGCTTTCTTT
TRBJ2-7 | . | TRBD2 | TRBV27 | CASSTRTSGKYEQYF | TGTGCCAGCAGTACCCGGACTAGCGGGAAGTACGAGCAGTACTTC
TRBJ2-7 | . | TRBD2 | TRBV7-2 | CASSLTGTSHIPYEQYF | TGTGCCAGCAGCCTAACCGGGACTAGCCATATTCCGTACGAGCAGTACTTC
TRBJ1-4 | . | . | TRBV4-1 | CASSQVISRDEKLFF | TGCGCCAGCAGCCAGGTCATCTCCCGGGATGAAAAACTGTTTTTT
TRBJ1-3 | . | . | TRBV6-1 | CASSEVSGNTIYF | TGTGCCAGCAGTGAAGTATCTGGAAACACCATATATTTT
TRBJ2-6 | . | . | TRBV2 | CASSLTGSGANVLTF | TGTGCCAGCAGTTTGACAGGCTCTGGGGCCAACGTCCTGACTTTC
TRBJ1-2 | . | . | TRBV30 | CAWSYSAADGYTF | TGTGCCTGGAGTTACAGTGCGGCGGATGGCTACACCTTC
TRBJ2-7 | . | TRBD2 | TRBV9 | CASSSGTSRIYEQYF | TGTGCCAGCAGTAGTGGGACTAGCAGAATCTACGAGCAGTACTTC
TRBJ2-3 | . | TRBD2 | TRBV10-2 | CASSEPWTSGSARQYF | TGCGCCAGCAGTGAGCCCTGGACTAGCGGGAGTGCAAGGCAGTATTTT
TRBJ2-1 | . | . | TRBV29-1 | CSVRNRLYNEQFF | TGCAGCGTGAGGAACAGGCTTTACAATGAGCAGTTCTTC
TRBJ1-3 | . | . | TRBV9 | CASSVTEVSGNTIYF | TGTGCCAGCAGCGTGACAGAGGTATCTGGAAACACCATATATTTT
TRBJ1-1 | medium-sized | . | TRBV5-4 | CASSQGIRDTEAFF | TGTGCCAGCAGCCAAGGCATACGGGACACTGAAGCTTTCTTT
TRBJ1-2 | once | TRBD1 | TRBV5-1 | CASSLLGDSVGYTF | TGCGCCAGCAGCTTGTTAGGGGACAGTGTTGGCTACACCTTC
TRBJ2-5 | few | . | TRBV7-9 | CASSLGGRREETQYF | TGTGCCAGCAGCTTAGGGGGTAGGAGGGAAGAGACCCAGTACTTC
TRBJ1-4 | . | . | TRBV19 | CASSIGGSKGEKLFF | TGTGCCAGTAGTATCGGAGGGTCCAAGGGTGAAAAACTGTTTTTT
TRBJ1-5 | . | . | TRBV30 | CAWSAGGNQPQHF | TGTGCCTGGAGTGCCGGAGGCAATCAGCCCCAGCATTTT
TRBJ2-7 | few | . | TRBV11-2 | CASSLSFGYEQYF | TGTGCCAGCAGCTTATCCTTTGGATACGAGCAGTACTTC
TRBJ2-5 | . | . | TRBV5-6 | CATGPYQETQYF | TGTGCCACCGGACCTTACCAAGAGACCCAGTACTTC
TRBJ1-3 | . | . | TRBV5-5 | CASSLGQSSGNTIYF | TGTGCCAGCAGCCTGGGACAAAGCTCTGGAAACACCATATATTTT
TRBJ1-2 | few | TRBD1 | TRBV5-1 | CASSLGQGQSGGYTF | TGCGCCAGCAGCTTGGGACAGGGACAGAGTGGCGGCTACACCTTC
TRBJ2-2 | once | . | TRBV6-1 | CASSGRRENTGELFF | TGTGCCAGCAGTGGACGCAGGGAGAACACCGGGGAGCTGTTTTTT
TRBJ2-5 | . | TRBD2 | TRBV7-3 | CASSSSGRGAQYF | TGTGCCAGCAGCTCTAGCGGTCGGGGTGCCCAGTACTTC
TRBJ1-1 | . | . | TRBV5-6 | CASSLWGEDTEAFF | TGTGCCAGCAGCTTGTGGGGGGAGGACACTGAAGCTTTCTTT
TRBJ2-1 | . | . | TRBV7-8 | CASSLGRAPRLAVYNEQFF | TGTGCCAGCAGCTTAGGGAGGGCACCGCGATTAGCGGTCTACAATGAGCAGTTCTTC
TRBJ2-1 | . | TRBD2 | TRBV9 | CASSVLTSGASYNEQFF | TGTGCCAGCAGCGTCTTGACTAGCGGGGCTTCCTACAATGAGCAGTTCTTC
TRBJ2-7 | . | . | TRBV20-1 | CSALGPYEQYF | TGCAGTGCTCTGGGGCCCTACGAGCAGTACTTC
TRBJ2-1 | . | . | TRBV11-2 | CASSLVGDLSSYNEQFF | TGTGCCAGCAGCTTGGTCGGGGACCTTAGCTCCTACAATGAGCAGTTCTTC
TRBJ2-7 | . | TRBD1 | TRBV11-3 | CASSTGTGGLYEQYF | TGTGCCAGCAGCACCGGGACAGGGGGCCTATACGAGCAGTACTTC
TRBJ1-3 | . | . | TRBV30 | CAWSGAGNTIYF | TGTGCCTGGAGCGGGGCTGGAAACACCATATATTTT
TRBJ2-1 | . | TRBD2 | TRBV11-1 | CASRKTSGRVFNEQFF | TGTGCCAGCAGAAAGACTAGCGGGAGGGTTTTTAATGAGCAGTTCTTC
TRBJ2-3 | . | TRBD2 | TRBV10-1 | CASSESGPRATSGLAASDTQYF | TGCGCCAGCAGTGAGAGTGGCCCACGCGCCACCTCGGGACTAGCGGCTTCGGATACGCAGTATTTT
TRBJ2-3 | few | . | TRBV4-1 | CASSQVEGTDTQYF | TGCGCCAGCAGCCAAGTTGAAGGAACAGATACGCAGTATTTT
TRBJ1-1 | . | TRBD1 | TRBV30 | CAWSVTGTVAEAFF | TGTGCCTGGAGTGTAACTGGGACAGTGGCTGAAGCTTTCTTT
TRBJ1-2 | . | . | TRBV28 | CASSNARGQGYTF | TGTGCCAGCAGCAACGCGCGGGGGCAAGGCTACACCTTC
TRBJ1-3 | . | . | TRBV10-3 | CAISEMGTIYF | TGTGCCATCTCGGAGATGGGCACCATATATTTT
TRBJ1-5 | . | TRBD1 | TRBV5-5 | CASSSRIGQGYQPQHF | TGTGCCAGCAGCTCCCGGATAGGACAGGGGTATCAGCCCCAGCATTTT
TRBJ1-1 | few | . | TRBV6-5 | CASSYVPQLNTEAFF | TGTGCCAGCAGTTACGTCCCCCAGTTGAACACTGAAGCTTTCTTT
TRBJ2-3 | . | TRBD2 | TRBV4-2 | CASSQTSGREDTQYF | TGTGCCAGCAGCCAAACTAGCGGGAGGGAAGATACGCAGTATTTT
TRBJ2-5 | . | . | TRBV2 | CASSIQGRETQYF | TGTGCCAGCAGCATACAGGGACGAGAGACCCAGTACTTC
TRBJ2-5 | few | . | TRBV27 | CASSPTPTGAGGSQYF | TGTGCCAGCAGTCCAACCCCCACGGGGGCAGGTGGGTCCCAGTACTTC
TRBJ1-1 | . | . | TRBV7-9 | CASSLGITEAFF | TGTGCCAGCAGCTTAGGAATCACTGAAGCTTTCTTT
TRBJ1-2 | . | TRBD1 | TRBV12-5 | CASGLVRGQGKAYGYTF | TGTGCTAGTGGTTTGGTACGGGGACAGGGGAAGGCCTATGGCTACACCTTC
TRBJ2-7 | . | . | TRBV6-5 | CASSYGPGYEQYF | TGTGCCAGCAGTTACGGCCCTGGATACGAGCAGTACTTC
TRBJ1-4 | once | . | TRBV13 | CASSHRREGEKLFF | TGTGCCAGCAGCCATCGACGGGAGGGTGAAAAACTGTTTTTT
TRBJ2-1 | . | . | TRBV11-1 | CASSLLGLGRKYNEQFF | TGTGCCAGCAGCTTACTGGGTTTGGGGCGGAAATACAATGAGCAGTTCTTC
TRBJ2-7 | once | . | TRBV2 | CASSFSYEQYF | TGTGCCAGCAGCTTTTCCTACGAGCAGTACTTC
TRBJ1-5 | . | . | TRBV27 | CASSLRDSNQPQHF | TGTGCCAGCAGTTTGAGGGATAGCAATCAGCCCCAGCATTTT
TRBJ2-7 | . | TRBD1 | TRBV2 | CASGQGAYEQYF | TGTGCCAGCGGACAGGGGGCCTACGAGCAGTACTTC
TRBJ2-5 | . | . | TRBV11-2 | CASSFSETQYF | TGTGCCAGCAGCTTTTCAGAGACCCAGTACTTC
TRBJ2-7 | . | TRBD2 | TRBV19 | CATRDGLGSYEQYF | TGTGCCACCCGAGACGGACTAGGGTCCTACGAGCAGTACTTC
TRBJ2-7 | . | TRBD2 | TRBV25-1 | CASSENIRASGKYEQYF | TGTGCCAGCAGTGAAAATATTCGGGCTAGCGGGAAGTACGAGCAGTACTTC
TRBJ2-7 | . | . | TRBV4-1 | CASSPLRTTYEQYF | TGCGCCAGCAGCCCCCTCCGGACAACCTACGAGCAGTACTTC
TRBJ2-3 | . | TRBD1 | TRBV23-1 | CASRVTGISTDTQYF | TGCGCCAGCAGGGTGACAGGGATTAGCACAGATACGCAGTATTTT
TRBJ1-1 | . | . | TRBV30 | CAWSVRGSMNTEAFF | TGTGCCTGGAGTGTACGAGGATCGATGAACACTGAAGCTTTCTTT
TRBJ1-6 | . | . | TRBV9 | CASSLHPTVNYNSPLHF | TGTGCCAGCAGCCTACACCCGACAGTCAACTATAATTCACCCCTCCACTTT
TRBJ2-7 | . | TRBD1 | TRBV5-1 | CASSLRPSTGSTHEQYF | TGCGCCAGCAGCTTGCGCCCATCGACAGGGAGTACCCACGAGCAGTACTTC